This T cell receptor (beta chain) originates from a study of blood T cell repertoires in COVID-19. Study overall: COVID-19 samples from acute and convalescent phases originated in the United States, Italy and Spain. T cells, B-cell-depleted T cells, or PBMCs provided the cDNA or gDNA that served as material.

The germline gives CDR1 LGHDT, CDR2 YNNKEL (reference sequence). This CDR3 has 13 amino acids. V shed 1 base and J shed 5 bases, with 9 bases lying between them. Enrolment of Seattle patients took place during active infection, and they were followed longitudinally. In its sample, this clone was seen once. Source study methods: By means of reference gene primer amplification, nucleated cell counts were estimated. Repertoires were generated with immunoSEQ multiplex PCR, while TCRdb's copy carries only in-frame clones and drops some. From that table come the V and J calls and clone size; the DNA was used to work out D and trimming. The sample contains 200,000 to 250,000 clones, around nine tenths of which appear only once.

The specimen was peripheral blood. This chain uses TRBV3-1 (or the pseudogene TRBV3-2) with TRBJ2-7; unclear D gene. This TCR was sampled from a man in his sixties with COVID-19, enrolled during active disease. This CDR3 reads CASSQAPRNEQYF. The CDR3 DNA follows: TGTGCCAGCAGCCAAGCACCGAGGAACGAGCAGTACTTC.